This TCR beta chain was sequenced in a study of cytomegalovirus exposure and HLA in healthy donors. The PCR was carried out with 60 Vbeta primers and 13 Jbeta primers. Assay used: immunoSEQ multiplex PCR; TCRdb lists only in-frame clones, some missing. The sample shows some 110,000 clones, roughly three quarters of them seen only once. Germline lookup yields CDR1 SEHNR and CDR2 FQNEAQ (reference sequence). The V gene lost 8 bases and the J gene lost 6 bases, with 13 bases spanning the gap. CDR3 length equals 13 residues. Sequenced material: PBMCs. This sequence originates from a woman in her late teens or twenties in good health and CMV-seropositive. The chain joins TRBV7-9 to TRBJ1-4; D uncertain. The CDR3 bases are TGTGCCAGCCGTCTAAATGTTCATGAAAAACTGTTTTTT. Protein product: CASRLNVHEKLFF.